Sequencing of this TCR beta chain was carried out in a study of cytomegalovirus exposure and HLA in healthy donors. General study points: TCR beta V segments were, for the most part, productive about 87% or about 30% of the time in an earlier analysis. When presence/absence was analysed, sequencing depth was taken to be roughly uniform across donors. Serostatus for CMV was the only available immune exposure information.

Amplification used 60 Vbeta primers and 13 Jbeta primers. Original analysis: Later work found tens of millions of unique TCR beta chains, with roughly 11 million shared. The data were produced by immunoSEQ multiplex PCR, yet TCRdb's version contains in-frame clones alone and is incomplete. V and J calls and clone size are as listed in that table; D and trimming were resolved from the DNA. The table lists some 90,000 clones, roughly four fifths of them singletons. V lost 1 base to trimming and J lost 3 bases; unmatched junction nucleotides: 4. Germline V lookup: CDR1 MGHRA, CDR2 YSYEKL. The CDR3 totals 15 residues. A word on this clone: Its antigen is not identified.

The sample consisted of PBMCs. The chain joins TRBV4-1 to TRBJ1-1; 8 bases align to TRBD1. The receptor comes from a man aged 25 to 45 in good health and CMV-seronegative. The CDR3 is CASSQGDRRYTEAFF. CDR3 DNA sequence: TGCGCCAGCAGCCAAGGGGACAGGCGGTACACTGAAGCTTTCTTT.